This TCR beta chain comes out of a study of blood T cells in healthy people across ages. General observations from the study: Fewer expanded clones and more diversity marked long-lived versus aged donors. Measured against age, TCR beta diversity per million T cells decreased in a roughly linear manner. What prevented conclusive comparison of naive and antigen-experienced cells was that PBMCs were unsorted.

It was with a sample-barcoded 5' primer and a J-beta primer mix that a second PCR of about 6 to 12 cycles was run. MiXCR, applied by TCRdb to the 5' RACE reads, yields one record per CDR3 protein. The profile covers about 800,000 distinct CDR3 sequences, with more than 20% appearing a single time and approximately 4% taken by the ten largest. This clonotype turned up a few times. Its antigen remains unknown. Per germline, CDR1 MNHEY and CDR2 SVGEGT. The CDR3 consists of 13 residues. Trimming removed 6 bases from V and 7 bases from J; junction bases left unmatched: 0. These records were also assigned to another study, of T cells of mothers and their children. That paper notes: It was observed that no persistent microchimeric T cell clones could be detected.

The rearrangement uses TRBV6-2 or TRBV6-3 and TRBJ2-2, with 12 positions matching TRBD2. Sequenced: blood. This TCR was recovered from a boy aged 5-17 years in good health. For the CDR3, the DNA is TGTGCCAGCAGGACTAGCGGGGGCGGGGAGCTGTTTTTT. Translating gives CASRTSGGGELFF.